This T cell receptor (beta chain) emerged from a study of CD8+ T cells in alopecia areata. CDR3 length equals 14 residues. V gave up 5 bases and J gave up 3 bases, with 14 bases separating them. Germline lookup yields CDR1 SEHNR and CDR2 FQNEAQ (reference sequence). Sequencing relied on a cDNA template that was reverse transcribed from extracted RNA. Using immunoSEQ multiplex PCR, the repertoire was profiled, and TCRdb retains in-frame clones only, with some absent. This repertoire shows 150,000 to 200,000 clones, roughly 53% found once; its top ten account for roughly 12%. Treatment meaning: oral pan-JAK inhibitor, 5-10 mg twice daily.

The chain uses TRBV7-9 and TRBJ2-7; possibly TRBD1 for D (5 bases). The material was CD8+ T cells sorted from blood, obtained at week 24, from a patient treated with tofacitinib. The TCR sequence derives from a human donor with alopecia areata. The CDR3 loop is CASSEEQGIYEQYF. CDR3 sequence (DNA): TGTGCCAGCAGCGAAGAGCAGGGAATCTACGAGCAGTACTTC.